The rows below give T cell receptor beta chains drawn from one sample of a study of T cells after yellow fever vaccination. MiXCR, applied by TCRdb to the 5' RACE reads, yields one record per CDR3 protein. The data show 300,000 to 350,000 distinct CDR3 sequences, about 11% seen once. The sample here was CD4+ T cells sorted from PBMCs, taken 45 days after the yellow fever booster vaccination. These receptors came from a man younger than 35 who received the YFV17D yellow fever vaccine. CDR3s include the opening cysteine and the closing phenylalanine or tryptophan. Each record gives: clone size, J gene, V gene, D gene, CDR3 protein, CDR3 DNA. The D gene is left open where the match is weak. Clone size is stated in some rows and not others, as once, few, many or a class when expanded.

few	TRBJ2-3	TRBV6-2/TRBV6-3	-	CASRTTSTDTQYF	TGTGCCAGCAGAACGACTAGCACAGATACGCAGTATTTT
few	TRBJ1-5	TRBV6-2/TRBV6-3	-	CASGGSQPQHF	TGTGCCAGCGGTGGCTCACAGCCCCAGCATTTT
-	TRBJ2-6	TRBV18	TRBD1	CASSPWGQGTSGANVLTF	TGTGCCAGCTCACCCTGGGGACAGGGAACTTCTGGGGCCAACGTCCTGACTTTC
few	TRBJ2-5	TRBV7-9	-	CASSPTNYQETQYF	TGTGCCAGCAGCCCGACGAATTACCAAGAGACCCAGTACTTC
many	TRBJ1-1	TRBV11-2	-	CASSFRVDTEAFF	TGTGCCAGCAGTTTCAGGGTGGACACTGAAGCTTTCTTT
few	TRBJ1-1	TRBV5-1	-	CASSPDGRPGQTFF	TGCGCCAGCAGCCCGGATGGACGTCCCGGACAAACTTTCTTT
-	TRBJ1-1	TRBV10-3	-	CATLTTPGVTEAFF	TGTGCCACATTAACTACTCCAGGGGTCACTGAAGCTTTCTTT
-	TRBJ2-5	TRBV5-1	TRBD1	CASSLMTGGVETQYF	TGCGCCAGCAGCCTCATGACAGGGGGTGTTGAGACCCAGTACTTC
-	TRBJ2-2	TRBV19	TRBD2	CASSIGSGTNTGGLFF	TGTGCCAGTAGTATTGGGAGCGGGACGAACACCGGGGGGCTGTTTTTT
once	TRBJ1-1	TRBV12-5	-	CASGLSQSAMNTEAFF	TGTGCTAGTGGTTTGTCACAGAGCGCCATGAACACTGAAGCTTTCTTT
-	TRBJ2-2	TRBV4-2	-	CASSRNLARTGELFF	TGTGCCAGCAGCCGGAACTTAGCTCGCACCGGGGAGCTGTTTTTT
few	TRBJ2-5	TRBV9	-	CASSHSSGYQETQYF	TGTGCCAGCAGCCACTCTTCGGGGTACCAAGAGACCCAGTACTTC
many	TRBJ2-2	TRBV4-3	-	CASSQDLFWNTGELFF	TGCGCCAGCAGCCAAGATCTGTTTTGGAACACCGGGGAGCTGTTTTTT
many	TRBJ2-7	TRBV18	TRBD1	CASSPAGPGQGAYEQYF	TGTGCCAGCTCACCGGCGGGGCCGGGACAGGGGGCCTACGAGCAGTACTTC
few	TRBJ1-2	TRBV7-6	TRBD1	CASSSPGQGGGYTF	TGTGCCAGCAGCTCACCGGGACAGGGGGGTGGCTACACCTTC
-	TRBJ2-3	TRBV28	-	CASSFNGAPRF	TGTGCCAGCAGTTTTAACGGGGCCCCGAGGTTT
-	TRBJ2-5	TRBV11-2	-	CASSPGVQEETQYF	TGTGCCAGCAGCCCGGGGGTGCAGGAAGAGACCCAGTACTTC
few	TRBJ2-3	TRBV10-3	TRBD2	CAISESRVAGVPSTDTQYF	TGTGCCATCAGTGAGTCGAGGGTAGCGGGGGTTCCTAGCACAGATACGCAGTATTTT
few	TRBJ2-1	TRBV7-9	-	CASSSPGWKGHNEQFF	TGTGCCAGCAGCTCCCCCGGGTGGAAGGGCCACAATGAGCAGTTCTTC
-	TRBJ1-1	TRBV9	-	CASSVTADPATEAFF	TGTGCCAGCAGCGTGACGGCGGACCCAGCGACTGAAGCTTTCTTT
few	TRBJ1-2	TRBV4-1	-	CASSQGERTVNYGYTF	TGCGCCAGCAGCCAAGGGGAGAGGACAGTGAACTATGGCTACACCTTC
-	TRBJ1-1	TRBV12-3/TRBV12-4	TRBD1	CASSRGQGEAFF	TGTGCCAGCAGTAGGGGACAGGGTGAAGCTTTCTTT
-	TRBJ2-3	TRBV4-3	-	CASSQTGGGASTDTQYF	TGCGCCAGCAGCCAAACAGGTGGCGGGGCTAGCACAGATACGCAGTATTTT
many	TRBJ2-1	TRBV4-2	-	CASSQGQSSYNEQFF	TGTGCCAGCAGCCAAGGACAGTCCTCCTACAATGAGCAGTTCTTC
-	TRBJ2-3	TRBV9	-	CASSERGPSAFTDTQYF	TGTGCCAGCAGCGAGAGGGGACCTAGCGCCTTCACAGATACGCAGTATTTT
-	TRBJ2-7	TRBV7-9	-	CASSLGLNYEQYF	TGTGCCAGCAGCTTAGGGCTCAACTACGAGCAGTACTTC
few	TRBJ2-1	TRBV10-3	TRBD2	CAISGSPGGSYNEQFF	TGTGCCATCAGTGGCTCCCCGGGGGGCTCCTACAATGAGCAGTTCTTC
few	TRBJ1-5	TRBV7-2	-	CASSLVAGPAGQPQHF	TGTGCCAGCAGCCTGGTAGCCGGGCCCGCGGGGCAGCCCCAGCATTTT
many	TRBJ1-1	TRBV4-3	-	CASSHIPGSLAFF	TGCGCCAGCAGCCACATCCCAGGATCTCTAGCTTTCTTT
-	TRBJ2-7	TRBV20-1	-	CSASGNYEQYF	TGCAGTGCTAGCGGGAACTACGAGCAGTACTTC
few	TRBJ2-5	TRBV5-1	-	CASSLGTGVQETQYF	TGCGCCAGCAGCTTAGGGACTGGGGTTCAAGAGACCCAGTACTTC
-	TRBJ2-3	TRBV3-1	-	CASSPYPTPSTSTDTQYF	TGTGCCAGCAGCCCCTACCCCACACCTAGCACAAGCACAGATACGCAGTATTTT
many	TRBJ1-1	TRBV5-1	TRBD1	CASSLQGGVNTEAFF	TGCGCCAGCAGCTTACAGGGGGGTGTGAACACTGAAGCTTTCTTT
many	TRBJ1-4	TRBV5-1	-	CASRTGPTNEKLFF	TGCGCCAGCAGGACGGGGCCAACTAATGAAAAACTGTTTTTT
-	TRBJ1-5	TRBV30	-	CAWSHGLSDQPQHF	TGTGCCTGGAGTCATGGACTCAGCGATCAGCCCCAGCATTTT
few	TRBJ2-7	TRBV11-1	TRBD1	CASSFRGQGVYEQYF	TGTGCCAGCAGCTTCCGGGGACAGGGCGTCTACGAGCAGTACTTC
few	TRBJ2-7	TRBV6-5	TRBD2	CASSRSSGGYEQYF	TGTGCCAGCAGCCGCTCTTCGGGGGGTTACGAGCAGTACTTC
few	TRBJ2-5	TRBV20-1	-	CSAREAGRFGTQYF	TGCAGTGCTAGAGAGGCAGGGCGGTTCGGGACCCAGTACTTC
-	TRBJ1-1	TRBV28	-	CASQVTNTEAFF	TGTGCCAGCCAAGTGACGAACACTGAAGCTTTCTTT
few	TRBJ2-7	TRBV7-2	-	CASSPLSQPKIYEQYF	TGTGCCAGCAGCCCCCTGTCCCAGCCGAAGATCTACGAGCAGTACTTC
-	TRBJ2-5	TRBV20-1	TRBD1	CSASRDSQETQYF	TGCAGTGCTTCTCGGGACAGCCAAGAGACCCAGTACTTC
few	TRBJ1-4	TRBV16	-	CASSQPGGEKLFF	TGTGCCAGCAGCCAGCCGGGAGGTGAAAAACTGTTTTTT
many	TRBJ1-5	TRBV7-2	TRBD1	CASSLGGQGMGQPQHF	TGTGCCAGCAGCTTAGGGGGACAGGGGATGGGTCAGCCCCAGCATTTT
many	TRBJ2-1	TRBV14	-	CASSLNGYNEQFF	TGTGCCAGCAGCTTGAACGGGTACAATGAGCAGTTCTTC
-	TRBJ2-5	TRBV20-1	-	CSARFGTAQGTQYF	TGCAGTGCTAGATTCGGGACCGCGCAAGGGACCCAGTACTTC
-	TRBJ1-1	TRBV6-5	-	CASRRGGEAFF	TGTGCCAGCAGGCGGGGAGGGGAAGCTTTCTTT
-	TRBJ1-2	TRBV5-1	-	CASSPTPKTGGYTF	TGCGCCAGCAGTCCCACCCCCAAGACAGGTGGCTACACCTTC
-	TRBJ2-5	TRBV10-3	TRBD2	CAISEGLAGAETQYF	TGTGCCATCAGTGAGGGGCTAGCGGGGGCTGAGACCCAGTACTTC
few	TRBJ1-1	TRBV5-1	-	CASSLFGPSGRFNTEAFF	TGCGCCAGCAGCCTATTTGGACCAAGTGGGAGGTTCAACACTGAAGCTTTCTTT
few	TRBJ2-3	TRBV12-3/TRBV12-4	-	CASSSQDGRTDTQYF	TGTGCCAGCAGTTCACAGGACGGCCGCACAGATACGCAGTATTTT
few	TRBJ1-5	TRBV18	-	CASSPTGLSNQPQHF	TGTGCCAGCTCACCGACAGGACTTAGCAATCAGCCCCAGCATTTT
few	TRBJ2-5	TRBV5-1	-	CASSLIGGYEKTQYF	TGCGCCAGCAGCTTGATCGGGGGATATGAAAAGACCCAGTACTTC
many	TRBJ2-3	TRBV10-3	-	CAVGPSTDTQYF	TGTGCCGTAGGACCTTCCACAGATACGCAGTATTTT
few	TRBJ1-3	TRBV18	-	CASSPPATSGNTIYF	TGTGCCAGCTCACCCCCAGCGACTTCTGGAAACACCATATATTTT
few	TRBJ2-1	TRBV27	-	CASSGGQKQFF	TGTGCCAGCAGTGGAGGACAGAAGCAGTTCTTC
few	TRBJ2-2	TRBV20-1	-	CSARTTVPGELFF	TGCAGTGCTAGGACAACCGTCCCCGGGGAGCTGTTTTTT